The 32 T cell receptor beta chains given below trace back to one sample, sequenced in a study of CD8 T cells in Susac syndrome. The authors reverse transcribed roughly 0.5 to 1 ug RNA with random hexamers. One entry per CDR3 protein results from TCRdb running MiXCR on the immunoSEQ multiplex PCR reads. This sample has about 300,000 distinct CDR3 sequences, with approximately 89% found just once. Sequencing used CD8+ T cells from PBMCs. The receptors come from a human donor with multiple sclerosis.

The chain couples TRBV6-1 to TRBJ2-1; a possible D gene is TRBD2 (5 bases). V gave up 6 bases and J gave up 8 bases, with 11 bases separating them. Germline CDR1 is MNHNS and CDR2 is SASEGT. This CDR3 spans 12 amino acids. CDR3 nucleotides: TGTGCCAGCAGCCGTAGCGTCCATGAGCAGTTCTTC. It translates to CASSRSVHEQFF.

The V gene is TRBV27, the J gene TRBJ2-5; 9 positions agree with TRBD2. Per germline, CDR1 MNHEY and CDR2 SMNVEV (reference sequence). J gave up 2 bases and V 5 bases, and 12 bases lay outside the gene matches. The CDR3 has 17 residues. The CDR3 is CASSRSGRPLEQETQYF. CDR3 nucleotides: TGTGCCAGCAGTAGAAGCGGGAGGCCCTTAGAGCAAGAGACCCAGTACTTC.

This chain uses TRBV6-2 or TRBV6-3 with TRBJ2-6; 8 nucleotides match TRBD1. Trimming took 5 bases from V and 3 from J; bases not matched to a gene: 6. The CDR3 loop spans 16 amino acids. Germline V CDR1 and CDR2: MNHEY, SVGEGT. In DNA form, the CDR3 reads TGTGCCAGCAGTGACCCGACAGGGGATGGGGCCAACGTCCTGACTTTC. This codes for CASSDPTGDGANVLTF.

The chain is built from TRBV10-3 and TRBJ1-1; D possibly corresponds to TRBD1 (5 bases). V was shortened by 6 bases and J by 0 bases, with 11 bases between the two germline ends. The CDR3 runs 14 residues. Germline V gene data show CDR1 as ENHRY and CDR2 as SYGVKD. CDR3 sequence reads: CAISPGPMNTEAFF. The CDR3 bases are TGTGCCATCAGCCCAGGGCCTATGAACACTGAAGCTTTCTTT.

This sequence joins TRBV20-1 and TRBJ1-3, with D unclear. This CDR3 region has 13 residues. In germline, CDR1 is DFQATT, CDR2 SNEGSKA (reference sequence). Trimming stripped 5 bases from V and 0 bases from J, with 8 bases between. CDR3 coding DNA: TGCAGTGCTCAGGCGGGCTCTGGAAACACCATATATTTT. It is translated as CSAQAGSGNTIYF.

The chain joins TRBV4-1 to TRBJ2-6; D gene ambiguous. CDR1 is MGHRA and CDR2 is YSYEKL in the germline V gene. V was clipped by 1 base and J by 0 bases, with 16 bases between them. The CDR3 totals 19 residues. The CDR3, as DNA: TGCGCCAGCAGCCAAGTCGCAATATTCCTGAGCTCTGGGGCCAACGTCCTGACTTTC. Its protein is CASSQVAIFLSSGANVLTF.

The gene calls are TRBV10-3 and TRBJ2-1; D gene ambiguous. The germline CDR1 and CDR2 sequences are ENHRY and SYGVKD. CDR3 size: 13 residues. Deletions cut 6 bases from V and 7 bases from J, with 13 bases between. DNA for the CDR3: TGTGCCATCAGCAATCCGCCTGGAAATGAGCAGTTCTTC. This sequence encodes CAISNPPGNEQFF.

This clonotype was counted only a few times. The chain employs TRBV10-3 and TRBJ2-7; D possibly corresponds to TRBD1 (7 bases). The CDR3 sequence is 13 residues long. Germline assignment: CDR1 ENHRY and CDR2 SYGVKD. Trimming left V 6 bases short and J 1 base short, with 10 bases between. CDR3 nucleotide sequence: TGTGCCATCAGCGCAGGGGGGTCCTACGAGCAGTACTTC. It is translated as CAISAGGSYEQYF.

The chain carries TRBV7-9 and TRBJ2-2, with TRBD2 as a possible D gene (6 bases). The CDR3 extends over 16 amino acids. Germline V gives CDR1 SEHNR, CDR2 FQNEAQ (reference sequence). The V end was cut by 5 bases, the J end by 5 bases, with 18 bases between. The CDR3 bases are TGTGCCAGCAGCCGCCGGCGGGACGCAGGTACCGGGGAGCTGTTTTTT. It is translated as CASSRRRDAGTGELFF.

The count of this clonotype is one. As DNA, the CDR3 is TGTGCCAGCAGTTTCGTCGGACCCTACGAGCAGTACTTC. Translating it yields CASSFVGPYEQYF. This sequence joins TRBV6-2 or TRBV6-3 and TRBJ2-7; D is uncertain. V shed 4 bases and J shed 2 bases, with 9 bases lying between them. The CDR3 is 13 residues long. In germline, CDR1 is MNHEY, CDR2 SVGEGT.

The chain joins TRBV28 to TRBJ1-5; no firm D call. This CDR3 is 14 amino acids long. Per the germline V gene, CDR1 is MDHEN and CDR2 is SYDVKM. V lost 7 bases to trimming and J lost 0 bases, with 10 bases between them. The chain's CDR3 is CASIAQISNQPQHF. As DNA, the CDR3 is TGTGCCAGCATTGCACAGATTAGCAATCAGCCCCAGCATTTT.

The V gene is TRBV15, the J gene TRBJ2-2, with 7 bases that match TRBD1. CDR3 length: 15 amino acids. Per germline, CDR1 LNHNV and CDR2 YYDKDF (reference sequence). The V gene end was trimmed by 8 bases and the J gene end by 0 bases; junction bases not matched to a gene: 6. The CDR3 coding sequence is TGTGCCACCCAGAGGACAGGTGCGAACACCGGGGAGCTGTTTTTT. This translates into CATQRTGANTGELFF.

J is TRBJ2-3 and V is TRBV6-4; D might be TRBD1 (5 bases). CDR1 and CDR2 (germline): MRHNA, SNTAGT. The CDR3 has 13 residues. V gave up 3 bases and J gave up 3 bases, with 7 bases separating them. The CDR3 DNA reads as TGTGCCAGCAGTGAAAAGGGGACAGATACGCAGTATTTT. Residues: CASSEKGTDTQYF.

The rearrangement links TRBV29-1 to TRBJ2-3; 7 bases match TRBD2. J lost 3 bases, V lost 0 bases, and 3 bases had no gene match. This CDR3 spans 14 amino acids. The germline V gene has CDR1 SQVTM and CDR2 ANQGSEA. The CDR3 region is CSVEDGGGTDTQYF. In nucleotides, the CDR3 is TGCAGCGTTGAAGATGGGGGGGGGACAGATACGCAGTATTTT.

This chain uses TRBV2 with TRBJ2-7; 7 bases map to TRBD1. Germline lookup yields CDR1 SNHLY and CDR2 FYNNEI. After removal of 4 bases from V and 1 base from J, the junction contained 10 bases not matched to a gene. The CDR3 contains 16 residues. The CDR3 spells CASSGDDPGQSYEQYF. The CDR3 DNA sequence: TGTGCCAGCAGTGGCGATGATCCGGGACAGTCCTACGAGCAGTACTTC. The variable domain in full, completed from reference TRBV2 and TRBJ2-7, reads EPEVTQTPSHQVTQMGQEVILRCVPISNHLYFYWYRQILGQKVEFLVSFYNNEISEKSEIFDDQFSVERPDGSNFTLKIRSTKLEDSAMYFCASSGDDPGQSYEQYFGPGTRLTVT.

The chain joins TRBV5-5 to TRBJ2-7; D is possibly TRBD1 or TRBD2 (5 bases each). With 3 bases removed from V and 2 bases from J, the gap between germline ends came to 12 bases. CDR1 is SGHKS, CDR2 YYEKEE, per germline (reference sequence). CDR3 size: 14 residues. The CDR3, as DNA: TGTGCCAGCAGCTGGGGACCTACGGCCTACGAGCAGTACTTC. It yields the protein CASSWGPTAYEQYF.

V and J are TRBV6-1 and TRBJ2-1; 7 bases are a match to TRBD1. Germline CDR1 MNHNS, CDR2 SASEGT. Germline trimming cut 9 bases from V and 8 bases from J; bases unmatched to any gene: 4. This CDR3 spans 11 amino acids. CDR3 region: CARTGHYEQFF. The CDR3 DNA follows: TGTGCCAGGACAGGGCACTATGAGCAGTTCTTC.

This sequence joins TRBV29-1 and TRBJ2-2; the D is unclear. Trimming cost V 2 bases and J 5 bases, with 6 bases left between them. This CDR3 has 12 amino acids. Germline loops: CDR1 SQVTM, CDR2 ANQGSEA. Here the CDR3 reads CSVEKATGELFF. The DNA for the CDR3 is TGCAGCGTTGAAAAGGCAACCGGGGAGCTGTTTTTT.

Written as DNA, the CDR3 is TGTGCCAGCAGCCATTTACTAGCGGTTAACACAGATACGCAGTATTTT. Amino acid sequence: CASSHLLAVNTDTQYF. The J gene is TRBJ2-3, the V gene TRBV7-2, with 8 bases lining up with TRBD2. Trimming cost V 5 bases and J 2 bases; bases outside gene matches: 9. The CDR3 extends over 16 amino acids. Per the germline V gene, CDR1 is SGHTA and CDR2 is FQGNSA.

This rearrangement joins TRBV2 to TRBJ2-7; D perhaps matches TRBD1 (6 bases). CDR1 and CDR2 (germline): SNHLY, FYNNEI. The length of the CDR3 is 13 residues. The V end was cut by 2 bases, the J end by 6 bases, with 11 bases between. The CDR3 DNA sequence: TGTGCCAGCAGTGAAATTAGGACAGTCGAGCAGTACTTC. Translating gives CASSEIRTVEQYF.

The sample holds one count of this clonotype. The chain recombines TRBV20-1 with TRBJ2-5; 7 nucleotides agree with TRBD1. Trimming at V came to 6 bases and at J to 4 bases, leaving 8 bases not matched to a gene. Germline assignment: CDR1 DFQATT and CDR2 SNEGSKA (reference sequence). This CDR3 comprises 13 residues. CDR3 nucleotides: TGCAGTGCCCCAGAAGGGACAGTAGAGACCCAGTACTTC. Its translation is CSAPEGTVETQYF.

This chain links TRBV27 with TRBJ2-3; 9 bases agree with TRBD2. Trimming took 4 bases from V and 3 from J; bases not matched to a gene: 5. Germline-derived CDR1 and CDR2 are MNHEY and SMNVEV (reference sequence). CDR3 length: 15 residues. CDR3 amino acids: CASSSIAGVTDTQYF. The DNA of the CDR3 is TGTGCCAGCAGTTCGATAGCGGGAGTGACAGATACGCAGTATTTT.

This sequence joins TRBV4-3 and TRBJ1-2; D possibly corresponds to TRBD1 (5 bases). V lost 2 bases and J 4 bases, leaving 14 bases between the germline ends. This CDR3 spans 15 amino acids. CDR1 and CDR2 from the germline V gene are LGHNA and YSLEER. Written as DNA, the CDR3 is TGCGCCAGCAGCCAAAATCAGCAGGGCTTCTATGGCTACACCTTC. It codes for CASSQNQQGFYGYTF.

The chain links TRBV25-1 to TRBJ2-3, with D perhaps TRBD2 (6 bases). Trimming cost V 5 bases and J 2 bases, with 14 bases left between them. From germline, CDR1 is MGHDK and CDR2 SYGVNS. CDR3 length equals 15 residues. CDR3 loop: CASSIRTTPTDTQYF. The CDR3 DNA follows: TGTGCCAGCAGTATTCGGACTACCCCCACAGATACGCAGTATTTT. Full variable domain (remainder filled in from reference TRBV25-1 and TRBJ2-3): EADIYQTPRYLVIGTGKKITLECSQTMGHDKMYWYQQDPGMELHLIHYSYGVNSTEKGDLSSESTVSRIRTEHFPLTLESARPSHTSQYLCASSIRTTPTDTQYFGPGTRLTVL.

The chain has TRBV20-1 and TRBJ2-5; 11 nucleotides agree with TRBD2. In germline, CDR1 is DFQATT, CDR2 SNEGSKA (reference sequence). The CDR3 covers 19 residues. Germline trimming cut 6 bases from V and 3 bases from J; bases unmatched to any gene: 21. CDR3 loop: CSARPSLVAGGPVEETQYF. The CDR3 DNA reads as TGCAGTGCCAGGCCTTCGTTGGTAGCGGGGGGGCCGGTGGAAGAGACCCAGTACTTC.

This clonotype was counted a single time. This CDR3 reads CASSQTDRGHGYTF. The CDR3 coding sequence is TGTGCCAGCAGCCAAACGGACAGGGGGCATGGCTACACCTTC. This chain uses TRBV12-3 or TRBV12-4 with TRBJ1-2; 11 nucleotides agree with TRBD1. V gave up 6 bases and J gave up 6 bases; unmatched junction bases: 6. The CDR3 consists of 14 residues.

The chain couples TRBV12-3 or TRBV12-4 to TRBJ1-2; D may be TRBD1 (5 bases). The CDR3 runs to 13 residues. V lost 8 bases and J 4 bases, leaving 14 bases between the germline ends. The CDR3: CASLGGVIYGYTF. The CDR3 nucleotides read TGTGCCAGCCTCGGGGGGGTCATCTATGGCTACACCTTC.

This chain links TRBV24-1 with TRBJ2-7; D possibly corresponds to TRBD2 (7 bases). Germline loops: CDR1 KGHDR, CDR2 SFDVKD. The CDR3 covers 19 residues. Deletions cut 0 bases from V and 0 bases from J, with 20 bases between. The CDR3 loop reads CATSDLRVRGLADSYEQYF. The CDR3 coding sequence is TGTGCCACCAGTGATTTGCGGGTCAGGGGTCTAGCGGACTCCTACGAGCAGTACTTC.

This rearrangement joins TRBV25-1 to TRBJ2-7; no firm D call. This CDR3 has 12 residues. Trimming pared 5 bases from V and 6 bases from J, leaving 11 bases between. Per the germline V gene, CDR1 is MGHDK and CDR2 is SYGVNS. Written as DNA, the CDR3 is TGTGCCAGCAGTCGGGTACTGGGCGAGCAGTACTTC. This codes for CASSRVLGEQYF.

This clonotype was observed a single time. The chain recombines TRBV2 with TRBJ1-5; 7 bases are shared with TRBD1. The CDR3 covers 16 residues. J gave up 7 bases and V 2 bases, and 11 bases lay outside the gene matches. Germline CDR1 reads SNHLY; CDR2 reads FYNNEI. The DNA of the CDR3 is TGTGCCAGCAGTGAATTTCGTTCCCAGGGGGGGCAGCCCCAGCATTTT. Protein: CASSEFRSQGGQPQHF.

The chain joins TRBV29-1 to TRBJ2-1; 8 bases line up with TRBD2. Germline loops: CDR1 SQVTM, CDR2 ANQGSEA. V shed 6 bases and J 7 bases; nucleotides not matched to a gene: 20. The CDR3 contains 17 residues. DNA for the CDR3: TGCAGCGTGGAGCGCCCCGGGGGGGACGGAGGGTGGAATGAGCAGTTCTTC. Translated, it gives CSVERPGGDGGWNEQFF.

The chain has TRBV7-2 and TRBJ2-3; 10 bases line up with TRBD2. This CDR3 has 17 residues. V lost 5 bases to trimming and J lost 5 bases; unmatched junction nucleotides: 13. Germline V lookup: CDR1 SGHTA, CDR2 FQGNSA. CDR3 region: CASSELILAGARDTQYF. CDR3 bases: TGTGCCAGCAGCGAGTTGATTCTAGCGGGGGCCCGAGATACGCAGTATTTT.